The present TCR beta chain was sequenced within a study of blood T cell repertoires in COVID-19. Study-wide background: T cells, B-cell-depleted T cells, or PBMCs provided the cDNA or gDNA that served as material.

The CDR3 is made up of 16 amino acids. The V gene's germline CDR1 is LGHDT and CDR2 YNNKEL (reference sequence). Trimming stripped 0 bases from V and 0 bases from J, with 11 bases between. Seattle's cohort entered during active infection and was followed longitudinally. Sequencing was performed with immunoSEQ multiplex PCR; in TCRdb, only in-frame clones are kept and a portion is missing. The table records approximately 70,000 clones, roughly 80% of them present only once. This chain links TRBV3-1 (or the pseudogene TRBV3-2) with TRBJ2-5; possible D gene TRBD1, 5 bases. This TCR derives from a man between 60 and 70 years old with COVID-19, enrolled during active disease. Sequenced material: peripheral blood. The CDR3 region has the DNA TGTGCCAGCAGCCAAGATTCATACAGGTACCAAGAGACCCAGTACTTC. Translated: CASSQDSYRYQETQYF.